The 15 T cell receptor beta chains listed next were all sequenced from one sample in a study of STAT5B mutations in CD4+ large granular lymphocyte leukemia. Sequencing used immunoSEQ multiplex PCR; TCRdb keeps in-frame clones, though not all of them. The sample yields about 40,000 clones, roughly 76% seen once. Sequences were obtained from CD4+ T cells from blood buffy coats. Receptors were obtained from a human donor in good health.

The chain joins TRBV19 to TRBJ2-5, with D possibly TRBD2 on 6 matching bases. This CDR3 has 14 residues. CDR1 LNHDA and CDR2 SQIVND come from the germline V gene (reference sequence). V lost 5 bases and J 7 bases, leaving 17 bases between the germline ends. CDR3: CASSDGTLGRTQYF. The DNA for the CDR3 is TGTGCCAGTAGTGACGGGACTCTAGGACGGACCCAGTACTTC.

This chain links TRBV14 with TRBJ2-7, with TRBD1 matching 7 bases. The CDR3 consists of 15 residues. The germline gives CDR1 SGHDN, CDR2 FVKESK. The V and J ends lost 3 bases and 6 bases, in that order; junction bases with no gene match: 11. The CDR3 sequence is CASSQSDRATSEQYF. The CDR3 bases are TGTGCCAGCAGCCAGTCCGACAGGGCGACCTCCGAGCAGTACTTC.

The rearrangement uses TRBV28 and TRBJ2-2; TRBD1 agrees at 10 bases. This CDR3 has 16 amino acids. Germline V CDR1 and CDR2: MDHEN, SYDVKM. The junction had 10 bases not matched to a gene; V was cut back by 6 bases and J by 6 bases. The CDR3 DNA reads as TGTGCCAGCAGCCCCGCGAGGACAGGGGGGGCCGGGGAGCTGTTTTTT. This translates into CASSPARTGGAGELFF. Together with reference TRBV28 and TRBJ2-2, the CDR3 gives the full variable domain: DVKVTQSSRYLVKRTGEKVFLECVQDMDHENMFWYRQDPGLGLRLIYFSYDVKMKEKGDIPEGYSVSREKKERFSLILESASTNQTSMYLCASSPARTGGAGELFFGEGSRLTVL.

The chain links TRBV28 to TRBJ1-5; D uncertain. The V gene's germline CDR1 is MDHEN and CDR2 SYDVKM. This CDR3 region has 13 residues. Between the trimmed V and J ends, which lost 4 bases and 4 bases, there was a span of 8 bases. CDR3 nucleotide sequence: TGTGCCAGCAGTTCTGAGATAAATCAGCCCCAGCATTTT. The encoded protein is CASSSEINQPQHF.

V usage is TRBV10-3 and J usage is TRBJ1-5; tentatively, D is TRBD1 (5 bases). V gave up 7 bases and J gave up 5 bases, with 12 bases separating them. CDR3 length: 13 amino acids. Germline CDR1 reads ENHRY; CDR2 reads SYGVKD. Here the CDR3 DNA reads TGTGCCATCAAAGGGGCGTACGATCAGCCCCAGCATTTT. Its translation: CAIKGAYDQPQHF.

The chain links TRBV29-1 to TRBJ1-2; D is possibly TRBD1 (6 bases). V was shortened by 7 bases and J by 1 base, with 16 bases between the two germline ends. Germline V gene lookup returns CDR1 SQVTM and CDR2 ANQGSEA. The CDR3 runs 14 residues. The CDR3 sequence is CSARTEGSNYGYTF. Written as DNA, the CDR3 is TGCAGCGCCAGGACAGAGGGGAGTAACTATGGCTACACCTTC.

The CDR3 bases are TGTGCCAGTACCTCGGACAGGGGGACCGGGGAGCTGTTTTTT. This encodes CASTSDRGTGELFF. The V gene is TRBV19, the J gene TRBJ2-2, with 10 bases lining up with TRBD1. The CDR3 runs 14 residues. Germline CDR1 and CDR2: LNHDA and SQIVND (reference sequence). The trim removed 7 bases at V and 5 bases at J, leaving 4 bases unmatched.

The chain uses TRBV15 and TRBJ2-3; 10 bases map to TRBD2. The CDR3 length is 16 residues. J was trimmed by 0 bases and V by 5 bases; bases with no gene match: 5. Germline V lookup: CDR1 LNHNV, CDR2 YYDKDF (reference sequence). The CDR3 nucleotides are TGTGCCACCAGCGGTCAGCGGGGGGGAAGCACAGATACGCAGTATTTT. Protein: CATSGQRGGSTDTQYF.

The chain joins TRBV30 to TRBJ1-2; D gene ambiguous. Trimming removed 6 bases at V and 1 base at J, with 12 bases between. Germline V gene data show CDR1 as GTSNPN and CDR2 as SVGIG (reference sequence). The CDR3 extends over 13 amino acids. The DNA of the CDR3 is TGTGCCTGTAAATATGCAGGTAACTATGGCTACACCTTC. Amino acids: CACKYAGNYGYTF.

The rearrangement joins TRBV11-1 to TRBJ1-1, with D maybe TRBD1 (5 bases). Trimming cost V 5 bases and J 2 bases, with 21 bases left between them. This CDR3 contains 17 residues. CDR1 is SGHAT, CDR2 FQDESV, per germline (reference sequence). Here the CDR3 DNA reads TGTGCCAGCAGCCCAACCTCCGGGGGTTCGTTAAACACTGAAGCTTTCTTT. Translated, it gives CASSPTSGGSLNTEAFF.

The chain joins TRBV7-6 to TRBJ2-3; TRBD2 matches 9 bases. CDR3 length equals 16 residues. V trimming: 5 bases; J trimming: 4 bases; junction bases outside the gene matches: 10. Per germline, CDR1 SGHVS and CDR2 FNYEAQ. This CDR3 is CASSPLAGQMADTQYF. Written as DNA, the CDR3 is TGTGCCAGCAGCCCTCTAGCGGGGCAAATGGCAGATACGCAGTATTTT. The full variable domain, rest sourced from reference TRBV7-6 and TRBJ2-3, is GAGVSQSPRYKVTKRGQDVALRCDPISGHVSLYWYRQALGQGPEFLTYFNYEAQQDKSGLPNDRFSAERPEGSISTLTIQRTEQRDSAMYRCASSPLAGQMADTQYFGPGTRLTVL.

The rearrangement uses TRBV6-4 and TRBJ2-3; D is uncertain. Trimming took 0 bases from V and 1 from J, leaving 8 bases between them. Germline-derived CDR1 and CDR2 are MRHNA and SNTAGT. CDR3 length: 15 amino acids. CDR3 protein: CASSDSDGRTDTQYF. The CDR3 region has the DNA TGTGCCAGCAGTGACTCGGACGGCCGCACAGATACGCAGTATTTT.

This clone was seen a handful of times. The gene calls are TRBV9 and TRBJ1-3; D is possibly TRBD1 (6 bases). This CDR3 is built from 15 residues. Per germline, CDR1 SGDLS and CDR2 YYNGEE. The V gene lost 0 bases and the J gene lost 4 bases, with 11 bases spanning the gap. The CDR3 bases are TGTGCCAGCAGCGTAGAGGACAGTGTCGGAAACACCATATATTTT. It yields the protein CASSVEDSVGNTIYF.

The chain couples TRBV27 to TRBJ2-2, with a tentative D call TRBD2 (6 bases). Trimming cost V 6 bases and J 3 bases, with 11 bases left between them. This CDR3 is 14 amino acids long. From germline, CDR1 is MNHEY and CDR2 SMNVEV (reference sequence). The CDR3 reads CASRGWGDTGELFF. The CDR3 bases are TGTGCCAGCAGGGGTTGGGGGGACACCGGGGAGCTGTTTTTT.

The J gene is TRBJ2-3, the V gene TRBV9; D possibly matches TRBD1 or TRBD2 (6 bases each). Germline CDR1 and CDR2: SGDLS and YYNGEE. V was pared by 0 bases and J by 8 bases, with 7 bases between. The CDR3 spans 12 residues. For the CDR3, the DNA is TGTGCCAGCAGCGTAGAGGGGGGTACGCAGTATTTT. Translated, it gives CASSVEGGTQYF.